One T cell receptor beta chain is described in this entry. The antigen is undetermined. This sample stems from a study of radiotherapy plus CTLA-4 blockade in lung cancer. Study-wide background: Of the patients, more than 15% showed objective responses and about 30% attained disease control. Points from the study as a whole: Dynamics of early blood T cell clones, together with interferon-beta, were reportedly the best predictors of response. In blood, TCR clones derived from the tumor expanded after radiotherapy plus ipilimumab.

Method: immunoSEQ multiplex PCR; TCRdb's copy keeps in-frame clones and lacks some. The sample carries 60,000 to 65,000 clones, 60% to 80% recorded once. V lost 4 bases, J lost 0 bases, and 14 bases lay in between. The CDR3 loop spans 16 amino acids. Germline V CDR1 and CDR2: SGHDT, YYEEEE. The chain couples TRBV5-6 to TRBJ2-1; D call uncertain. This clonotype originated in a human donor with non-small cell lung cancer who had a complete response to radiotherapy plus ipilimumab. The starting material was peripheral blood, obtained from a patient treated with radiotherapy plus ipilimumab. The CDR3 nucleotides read TGTGCCAGCAGCCTCAGTTTCGTCAGCTCCTACAATGAGCAGTTCTTC. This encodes CASSLSFVSSYNEQFF.